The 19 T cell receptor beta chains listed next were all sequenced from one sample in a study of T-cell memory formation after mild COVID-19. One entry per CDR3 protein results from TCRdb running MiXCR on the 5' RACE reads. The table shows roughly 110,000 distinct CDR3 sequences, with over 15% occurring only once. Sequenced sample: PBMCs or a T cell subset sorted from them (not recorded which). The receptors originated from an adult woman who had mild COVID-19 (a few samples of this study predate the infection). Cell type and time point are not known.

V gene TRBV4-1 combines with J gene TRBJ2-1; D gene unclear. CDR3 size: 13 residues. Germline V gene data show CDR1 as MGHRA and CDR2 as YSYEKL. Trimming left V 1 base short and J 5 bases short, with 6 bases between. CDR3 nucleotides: TGCGCCAGCAGCCAAGTCGGCAACAATGAGCAGTTCTTC. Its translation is CASSQVGNNEQFF.

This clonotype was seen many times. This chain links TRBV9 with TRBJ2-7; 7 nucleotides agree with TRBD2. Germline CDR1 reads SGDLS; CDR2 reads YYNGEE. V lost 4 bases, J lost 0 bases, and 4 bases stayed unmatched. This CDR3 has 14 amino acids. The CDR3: CASSPGTNSYEQYF. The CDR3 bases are TGTGCCAGCAGCCCCGGGACTAACTCCTACGAGCAGTACTTC.

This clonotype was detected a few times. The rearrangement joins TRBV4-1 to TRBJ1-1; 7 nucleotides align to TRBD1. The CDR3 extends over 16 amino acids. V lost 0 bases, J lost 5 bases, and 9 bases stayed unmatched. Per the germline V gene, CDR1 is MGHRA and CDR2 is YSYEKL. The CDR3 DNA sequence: TGCGCCAGCAGCCAAGAACGGGACAGCCTGGGGACTGAAGCTTTCTTT. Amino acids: CASSQERDSLGTEAFF.

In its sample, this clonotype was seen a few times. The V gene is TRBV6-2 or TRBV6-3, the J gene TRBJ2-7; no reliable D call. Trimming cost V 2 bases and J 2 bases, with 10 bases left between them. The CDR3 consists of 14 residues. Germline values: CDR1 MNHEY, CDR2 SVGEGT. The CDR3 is CASSYRAGTYEQYF. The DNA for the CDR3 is TGTGCCAGCAGTTACCGGGCTGGCACCTACGAGCAGTACTTC.

CDR3 in amino acids: CASSLASTSGGPVDTQYF. In DNA, the CDR3 is TGCGCCAGCAGCTTGGCCAGTACTAGCGGGGGGCCGGTGGATACGCAGTATTTT. The V gene is TRBV5-1, the J gene TRBJ2-3, with 12 bases fitting TRBD2. V was clipped by 0 bases and J by 6 bases; unmatched bases: 11. This CDR3 has 18 residues. Germline loops: CDR1 SGHRS, CDR2 YFSETQ.

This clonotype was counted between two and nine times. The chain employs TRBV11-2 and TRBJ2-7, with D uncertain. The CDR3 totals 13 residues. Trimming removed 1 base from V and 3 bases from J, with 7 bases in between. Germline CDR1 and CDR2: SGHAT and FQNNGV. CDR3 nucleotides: TGTGCCAGCAGCTTAGGAATTCTCTACGAGCAGTACTTC. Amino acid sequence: CASSLGILYEQYF.

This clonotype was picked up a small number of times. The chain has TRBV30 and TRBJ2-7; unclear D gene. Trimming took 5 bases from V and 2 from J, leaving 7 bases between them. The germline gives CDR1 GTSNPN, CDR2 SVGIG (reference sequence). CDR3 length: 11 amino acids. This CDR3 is CAWDATYEQYF. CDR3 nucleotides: TGTGCCTGGGACGCGACCTACGAGCAGTACTTC.

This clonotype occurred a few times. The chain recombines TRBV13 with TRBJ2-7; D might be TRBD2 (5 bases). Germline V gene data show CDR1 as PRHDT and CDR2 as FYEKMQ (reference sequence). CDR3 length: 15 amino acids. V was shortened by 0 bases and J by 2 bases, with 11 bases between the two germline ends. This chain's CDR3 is CASSLGRGRTYEQYF. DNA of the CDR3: TGTGCCAGCAGCTTAGGCCGAGGGAGAACCTACGAGCAGTACTTC.

The CDR3 sequence: CASSHTGMKATNEKLFF. In DNA, the CDR3 is TGTGCCAGTAGCCATACAGGGATGAAAGCAACTAATGAAAAACTGTTTTTT. The chain employs TRBV19 and TRBJ1-4; possibly TRBD1 for D (6 bases). Trimming cost V 6 bases and J 0 bases, with 17 bases left between them. This CDR3 contains 17 residues. Germline assignment: CDR1 LNHDA and CDR2 SQIVND (reference sequence).

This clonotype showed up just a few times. CDR3 sequence: CASSLGAASPLHF. The CDR3 bases are TGTGCCAGCAGTTTAGGGGCAGCTTCACCCCTCCACTTT. V gene TRBV27 combines with J gene TRBJ1-6, with a weak D call TRBD1 (5 bases). Germline V gives CDR1 MNHEY, CDR2 SMNVEV (reference sequence). The CDR3 totals 13 residues. With 2 bases removed from V and 9 bases from J, the gap between germline ends came to 8 bases.

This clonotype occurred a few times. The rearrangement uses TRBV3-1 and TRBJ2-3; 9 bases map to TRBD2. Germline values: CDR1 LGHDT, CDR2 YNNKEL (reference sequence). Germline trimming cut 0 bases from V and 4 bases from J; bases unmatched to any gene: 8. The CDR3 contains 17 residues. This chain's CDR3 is CASSQEWPAGGPDTQYF. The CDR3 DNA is TGTGCCAGCAGCCAAGAATGGCCAGCGGGGGGCCCAGATACGCAGTATTTT.

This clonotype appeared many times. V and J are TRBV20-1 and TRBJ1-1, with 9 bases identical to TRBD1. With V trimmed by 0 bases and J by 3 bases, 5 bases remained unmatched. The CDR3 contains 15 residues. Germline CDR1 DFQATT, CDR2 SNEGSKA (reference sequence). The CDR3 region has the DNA TGCAGTGCTAGAGAACAGGGGGCCTTGGACACTGAAGCTTTCTTT. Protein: CSAREQGALDTEAFF.

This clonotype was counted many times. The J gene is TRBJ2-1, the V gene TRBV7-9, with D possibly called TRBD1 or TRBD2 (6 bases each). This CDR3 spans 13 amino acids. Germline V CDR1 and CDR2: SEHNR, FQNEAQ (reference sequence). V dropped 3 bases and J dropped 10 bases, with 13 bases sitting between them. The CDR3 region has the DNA TGTGCCAGCAGCTTTCCGGGGGCAAAGGAGCAGTTCTTC. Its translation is CASSFPGAKEQFF. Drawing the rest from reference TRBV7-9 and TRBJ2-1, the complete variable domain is DTGVSQNPRHKITKRGQNVTFRCDPISEHNRLYWYRQTLGQGPEFLTYFQNEAQLEKSRLLSDRFSAERPKGSFSTLEIQRTEQGDSAMYLCASSFPGAKEQFFGPGTRLTVL.

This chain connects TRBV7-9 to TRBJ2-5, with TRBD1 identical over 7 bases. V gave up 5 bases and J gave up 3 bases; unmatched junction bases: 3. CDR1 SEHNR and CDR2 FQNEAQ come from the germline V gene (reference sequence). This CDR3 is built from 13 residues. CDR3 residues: CASSMGTEETQYF. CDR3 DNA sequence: TGTGCCAGCAGCATGGGGACAGAAGAGACCCAGTACTTC. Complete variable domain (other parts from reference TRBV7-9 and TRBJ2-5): DTGVSQNPRHKITKRGQNVTFRCDPISEHNRLYWYRQTLGQGPEFLTYFQNEAQLEKSRLLSDRFSAERPKGSFSTLEIQRTEQGDSAMYLCASSMGTEETQYFGPGTRLLVL.

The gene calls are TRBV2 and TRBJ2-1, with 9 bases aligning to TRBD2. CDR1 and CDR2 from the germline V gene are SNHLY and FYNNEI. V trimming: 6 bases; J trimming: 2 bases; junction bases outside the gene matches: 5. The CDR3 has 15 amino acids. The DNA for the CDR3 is TGTGCCAGCAGGGGCGGGAGGGGTCCCTACAATGAGCAGTTCTTC. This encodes CASRGGRGPYNEQFF.

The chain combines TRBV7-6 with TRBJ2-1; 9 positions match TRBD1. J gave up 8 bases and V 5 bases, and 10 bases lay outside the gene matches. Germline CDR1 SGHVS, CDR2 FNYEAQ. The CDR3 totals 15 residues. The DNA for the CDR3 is TGTGCCAGCAGCCACGGACAGGGGATTAGCCATGAGCAGTTCTTC. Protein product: CASSHGQGISHEQFF.

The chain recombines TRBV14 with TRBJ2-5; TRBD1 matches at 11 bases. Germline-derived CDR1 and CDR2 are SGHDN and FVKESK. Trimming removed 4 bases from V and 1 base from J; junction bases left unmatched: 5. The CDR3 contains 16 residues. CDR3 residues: CASSPWGQGGQETQYF. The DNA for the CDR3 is TGTGCCAGCAGCCCCTGGGGACAGGGGGGCCAAGAGACCCAGTACTTC.

CDR3 sequence (DNA): TGTGCTAGCAGGGGTCAGGATGAGCAGTTCTTC. Its protein product is CASRGQDEQFF. The chain couples TRBV19 to TRBJ2-1, with TRBD1 as a possible D gene (6 bases). The germline CDR1 and CDR2 sequences are LNHDA and SQIVND (reference sequence). This CDR3 spans 11 amino acids.

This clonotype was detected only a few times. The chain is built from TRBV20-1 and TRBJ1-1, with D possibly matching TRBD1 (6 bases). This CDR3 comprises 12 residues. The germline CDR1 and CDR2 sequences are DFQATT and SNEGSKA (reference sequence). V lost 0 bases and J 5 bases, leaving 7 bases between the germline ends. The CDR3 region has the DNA TGCAGTGCTAGAGAAGGGGGTACTGAAGCTTTCTTT. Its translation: CSAREGGTEAFF.